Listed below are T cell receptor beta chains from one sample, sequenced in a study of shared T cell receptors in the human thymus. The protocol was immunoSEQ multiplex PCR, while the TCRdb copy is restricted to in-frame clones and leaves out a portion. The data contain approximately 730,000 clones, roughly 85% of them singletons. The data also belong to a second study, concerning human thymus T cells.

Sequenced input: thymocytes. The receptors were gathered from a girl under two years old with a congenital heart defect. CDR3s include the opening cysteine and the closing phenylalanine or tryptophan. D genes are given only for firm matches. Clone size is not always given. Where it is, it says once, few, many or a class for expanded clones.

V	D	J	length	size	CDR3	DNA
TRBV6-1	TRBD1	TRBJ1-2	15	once	CASTGPGTGVGGYTF	TGTGCCAGCACCGGTCCCGGGACAGGGGTGGGAGGCTACACCTTC
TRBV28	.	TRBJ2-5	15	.	CASDSTSGLLGTQYF	TGTGCCAGCGATTCGACCTCGGGACTCCTCGGGACCCAGTACTTC
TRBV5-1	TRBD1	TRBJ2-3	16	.	CASSLIGQGFTDTQYF	TGCGCCAGCAGCTTGATCGGACAGGGTTTCACAGATACGCAGTATTTT
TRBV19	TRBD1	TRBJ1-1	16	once	CASKGQGLHFGTEAFF	TGTGCCAGTAAGGGACAGGGTCTGCATTTTGGGACTGAAGCTTTCTTT
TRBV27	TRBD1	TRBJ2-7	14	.	CASSPGQGAYEQYF	TGTGCCAGCAGCCCGGGACAGGGGGCGTACGAGCAGTACTTC
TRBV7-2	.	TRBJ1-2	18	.	CASSLERGTSRGPYGYTF	TGTGCCAGCAGCTTAGAGAGGGGGACCAGTCGAGGGCCCTATGGCTACACCTTC
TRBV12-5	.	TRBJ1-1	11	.	CASAPSTEAFF	TGTGCTAGTGCTCCGAGCACTGAAGCTTTCTTT
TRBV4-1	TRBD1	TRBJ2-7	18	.	CASSQVTGLAGGIYEQYF	TGCGCCAGCAGCCAAGTTACCGGCTTGGCAGGGGGCATCTACGAGCAGTACTTC
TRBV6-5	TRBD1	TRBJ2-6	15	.	CASSGTGSGANVLTF	TGTGCCAGCAGCGGGACAGGGTCTGGGGCCAACGTCCTGACTTTC
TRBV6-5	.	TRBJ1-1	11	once	CASRGAAEAFF	TGTGCCAGCAGGGGGGCCGCTGAGGCTTTCTTT
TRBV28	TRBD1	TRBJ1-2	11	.	CASIQGGGYTF	TGTGCCAGCATCCAGGGGGGAGGCTACACCTTC
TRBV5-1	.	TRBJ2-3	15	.	CASTPRGGSTDTQYF	TGCGCCAGCACCCCCAGGGGCGGGAGCACAGATACGCAGTATTTT
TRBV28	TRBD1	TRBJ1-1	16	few	CASSLDAGGIFTEAFF	TGTGCCAGCAGTTTAGATGCAGGGGGCATCTTCACTGAAGCTTTCTTT
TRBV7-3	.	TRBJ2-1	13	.	CASSLDLNNEQFF	TGTGCCAGCAGCCTAGACTTAAACAATGAGCAGTTCTTC
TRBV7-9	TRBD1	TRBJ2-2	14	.	CASSPDRTPGELFF	TGTGCCAGCAGTCCGGACAGGACCCCAGGGGAGCTGTTTTTT
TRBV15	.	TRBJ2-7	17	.	CATSRRVAEPSSYEQYF	TGTGCCACCAGCAGGCGGGTAGCGGAGCCCAGCTCCTACGAGCAGTACTTC
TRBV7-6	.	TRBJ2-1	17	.	CASSRTAQGSAYNEQFF	TGTGCCAGCAGCCGGACTGCACAGGGTTCTGCCTACAATGAGCAGTTCTTC
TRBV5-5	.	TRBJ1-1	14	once	CASSWRDCGTEAFF	TGTGCCAGCAGCTGGAGGGATTGTGGCACTGAAGCTTTCTTT
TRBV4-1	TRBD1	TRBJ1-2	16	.	CASSQGGQGDSYGYTF	TGCGCCAGCAGCCAGGGGGGACAGGGGGACTCCTATGGCTACACCTTC
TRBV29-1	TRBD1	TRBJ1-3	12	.	CSGGQNGNTIYF	TGCAGCGGGGGACAGAACGGAAACACCATATATTTT
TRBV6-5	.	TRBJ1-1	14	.	CASRARAPYTEAFF	TGTGCCAGCAGGGCCAGGGCACCGTACACTGAAGCTTTCTTT
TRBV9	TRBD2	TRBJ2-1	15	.	CASTTGLASYNEQFF	TGTGCCAGCACCACGGGACTAGCGTCCTACAATGAGCAGTTCTTC
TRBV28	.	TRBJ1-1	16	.	CASSITGPLLNTEAFF	TGTGCCAGCAGTATAACAGGACCCCTCCTGAACACTGAAGCTTTCTTT
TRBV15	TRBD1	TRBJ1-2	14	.	CATSRNRGLYGYTF	TGTGCCACCAGTCGAAACAGGGGGTTATATGGCTACACCTTC
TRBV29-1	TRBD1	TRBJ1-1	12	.	CSSSDRGVEAFF	TGCAGCTCATCTGACAGGGGAGTTGAAGCTTTCTTT
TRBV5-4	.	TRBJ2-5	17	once	CASSLASAAHYQETQYF	TGTGCCAGCAGCTTGGCCTCGGCGGCGCACTACCAAGAGACCCAGTACTTC